This T cell receptor beta chain stems from a study of cytomegalovirus exposure and HLA in healthy donors. Background on the study: The 90 to 150 validation repertoires used the same platform as the 650 to 850 first-cohort repertoires (as reported by a later analysis). Findings of the study overall: The listing of roughly 160 TCR beta chains classed them as cytomegalovirus-associated. It was reportedly the case that the classifier diagnosed cytomegalovirus status with high specificity and sensitivity.

Assay used: immunoSEQ multiplex PCR; TCRdb lists only in-frame clones, some missing. The sample includes 90,000 to 150,000 clones, 70% to 90% of them seen just once. A remark on this clone: Its cognate antigen is unknown.

The length of the CDR3 is 15 residues. J lost 4 bases, V lost 3 bases, and 8 bases had no gene match. The germline V gene encodes CDR1 SGDLS and CDR2 YYNGEE. Sequencing was carried out using PBMCs. This receptor was identified in a woman between 18 and 29 years old in good health and CMV-seropositive. This sequence joins TRBV9 and TRBJ1-2; 8 bases are a match to TRBD1. CDR3 nucleotide sequence: TGTGCCAGCAGCGAGGACAGGGATTTTGGCTATGGCTACACCTTC. Protein sequence: CASSEDRDFGYGYTF.